The 15 T cell receptor beta chains below were found in one sample sequenced in a study of blood T cells in healthy people across ages. Using a J-beta primer mix together with a sample-barcoded 5' primer, a second PCR was run for about 7 to 12 cycles. TCRdb passed the 5' RACE reads through MiXCR, listing each CDR3 protein once. The sample has 800,000 to 950,000 distinct CDR3 sequences; around 36% are singletons. Source material: blood. These receptors were taken from a young man in good health.

In regard to this clonotype: One base away lies a much larger clone, so this may be a sequencing read error. The chain joins TRBV20-1 to TRBJ2-1; 7 nucleotides agree with TRBD2. This CDR3 has 12 amino acids. CDR1 and CDR2 (germline): DFQATT, SNEGSKA (reference sequence). CDR3 sequence reads: CSTRDGGDEQFF. CDR3 sequence (DNA): TGCAGTACTAGAGATGGGGGGGATGAGCAGTTCTTC.

The rearrangement links TRBV20-1 to TRBJ2-3; 11 positions agree with TRBD2. The germline V gene has CDR1 DFQATT and CDR2 SNEGSKA (reference sequence). This CDR3 spans 15 amino acids. Unmatched junction bases numbered 6, after V lost 2 bases and J lost 5 bases. CDR3 residues: CSARKGGLAVDTQYF. The CDR3 nucleotides are TGCAGTGCTAGAAAGGGGGGACTAGCGGTAGATACGCAGTATTTT.

This clonotype was counted ten times or more. The chain joins TRBV20-1 to TRBJ1-2; D perhaps matches TRBD1 (5 bases). The CDR3 totals 14 residues. CDR1 is DFQATT, CDR2 SNEGSKA, per germline (reference sequence). V lost 1 base, J lost 2 bases, and 11 bases lay in between. Here the CDR3 DNA reads TGCAGTGCTAGAGGTGGGGGAGGGAACTATGGCTACACCTTC. Protein sequence: CSARGGGGNYGYTF.

The chain uses TRBV19 and TRBJ2-1, with 8 bases aligning to TRBD2. The CDR3 has 12 amino acids. Germline V gene data show CDR1 as LNHDA and CDR2 as SQIVND (reference sequence). CDR3 nucleotides: TGTGGGGCGGGGGGCCCGGATCGGGAGCAGTTCTTC. This encodes CGAGGPDREQFF.

The count of this clonotype is one. V usage is TRBV29-1 and J usage is TRBJ2-7, with a tentative D call TRBD1 (5 bases). The V end was cut by 4 bases, the J end by 1 base, with 14 bases between. The V gene's germline CDR1 is SQVTM and CDR2 ANQGSEA. CDR3 size: 14 residues. The CDR3 here is CSVAAGSGSYEQYF. The CDR3 nucleotides read TGCAGCGTTGCAGCAGGGTCCGGTTCCTACGAGCAGTACTTC.

The chain carries TRBV24-1 and TRBJ1-5; 7 bases are a match to TRBD1. The CDR3 has 14 residues. V was pared by 3 bases and J by 5 bases, with 3 bases of the junction left unmatched. Germline V gene data show CDR1 as KGHDR and CDR2 as SFDVKD. This CDR3 reads CATSDADRDQPQHF. CDR3 bases: TGTGCCACCAGTGATGCTGACAGGGATCAGCCCCAGCATTTT.

With respect to this clonotype: The junction and the germline gene differ at one end; a read error may be behind it. The V gene is TRBV7-7, the J gene TRBJ2-2; D is undetermined. CDR1 and CDR2 from the germline V gene are SSHAT and FNYEAQ (reference sequence). The CDR3 extends over 16 amino acids. This CDR3 is CASSLDIGFNTGELFF. The DNA for the CDR3 is TGTGCTAGCAGCTTAGACATCGGGTTTAACACCGGGGAGCTGTTTTTT.

This clonotype was counted at least ten times. This may arise from a read error, as a much more abundant clone is one base away. The gene calls are TRBV4-3 and TRBJ2-3; D not certain. The CDR3 length is 13 residues. Trimming pared 1 base from V and 2 bases from J, leaving 4 bases between. Germline CDR1 and CDR2: LGHNA and YSLEER. CDR3 bases: TGCGCCAGCAGCCAAGCGACCACAGATACGCAGTATTTT. Translation gives CASSQATTDTQYF.

Only a few counts were recorded for this clonotype. V gene TRBV5-4 combines with J gene TRBJ1-2; D might be TRBD1 (5 bases). The CDR3 extends over 12 amino acids. Trimming removed 1 base from V and 9 bases from J, with 10 bases in between. CDR1 and CDR2 from the germline V gene are SGHNT and YYREEE (reference sequence). CDR3 nucleotide sequence: TGTGCCAGCAGCTTGTGGGGGGGGAGCTACACCTTC. Translating gives CASSLWGGSYTF.

The rearrangement links TRBV20-1 to TRBJ2-4, with 12 bases that match TRBD2. The closer fit of TRBJ2-7 to the DNA end suggests the J call may be wrong. Germline V gives CDR1 DFQATT, CDR2 SNEGSKA (reference sequence). The CDR3 is 16 amino acids. This chain's CDR3 is CSARGTSGGTPYEQYF. The CDR3 bases are TGCAGTGCTAGAGGAACTAGCGGGGGGACACCCTACGAGCAGTACTTC.

In its sample, this clonotype was seen a few times. The chain combines TRBV3-1 with TRBJ1-4, with no clear D. V lost 6 bases and J lost 7, with 9 bases in between. Germline V lookup: CDR1 LGHDT, CDR2 YNNKEL (reference sequence). The CDR3 runs to 12 residues. The CDR3, as DNA: TGTGCCAGCAGTTCACGGGGTGAAAAACTGTTTTTT. Its translation: CASSSRGEKLFF.

With respect to this clonotype: This may be a read error, as it is one base from a much larger clone. The conserved phenylalanine or tryptophan is not found at the CDR3 terminus, so this likely reflects a read error. This chain connects TRBV9 to TRBJ2-1, with TRBD1 identical over 9 bases. CDR1 and CDR2 from the germline V gene are SGDLS and YYNGEE. The CDR3 has 15 residues. The trim removed 0 bases at V and 6 bases at J, leaving 4 bases unmatched. Written as DNA, the CDR3 is TGTGCCAGCAGCGTAGGGACAGGGGCTGGCAATGAGCAGTTCTGC. It codes for CASSVGTGAGNEQFC.

The J gene is TRBJ2-1, the V gene TRBV7-2, with 9 bases aligning to TRBD1. The V and J ends lost 5 bases and 5 bases, in that order; junction bases with no gene match: 10. The CDR3 consists of 16 residues. Germline CDR1 is SGHTA and CDR2 is FQGNSA. The chain's CDR3 is CASSGQTGGYDNEQFF. The DNA for the CDR3 is TGTGCCAGCAGCGGCCAGACAGGGGGTTATGACAATGAGCAGTTCTTC.

In this sample, this clonotype turned up a few times. V and J are TRBV21-1 and TRBJ1-2. TRBV21-1 is noted as a pseudogene. There are 14 residues in the CDR3. Here the CDR3 reads CASSTRLTNYGYTF. In DNA form, the CDR3 reads TGTGCCAGCAGCACAAGACTGACTAACTATGGCTACACCTTC.

This clonotype was seen only a few times. Here the CDR3 DNA reads TGCGCCAGCAGGGGACAGGGGGCGGTGGCTGAAGCTTTCTTT. This translates into CASRGQGAVAEAFF. The J gene is TRBJ1-1, the V gene TRBV10-2, with 12 positions matching TRBD1. The CDR3 is 14 residues long. Trimming took 6 bases from V and 6 from J; bases not matched to a gene: 5. Germline loops: CDR1 WSHSY, CDR2 SAAADI.